The rows below give T cell receptor beta chains drawn from one sample of a study of blood T cell repertoires in COVID-19. Data came from immunoSEQ multiplex PCR; TCRdb stores just in-frame clones and leaves some out. The data contain about 44,000 clones, approximately 89% of them seen just once; the ten biggest clones take up 1% to 1.5%. Material: peripheral blood. The receptors here all came from a woman in her thirties or forties with acute or convalescent COVID-19. Both conserved end residues are part of each CDR3. Fields, in order: J gene, D gene, V gene, clone size, CDR3 DNA, CDR3 protein. The D gene is left open where the match is weak. For some rows the clone size is stated as once, few or many, or as a class when expanded; others skip it.

TRBJ1-2	NA	TRBV7-9	NA	TGTGCCAGCAGCTTGGCCGAGACAAATGGTGGCTACACCTTC	CASSLAETNGGYTF
TRBJ2-7	NA	TRBV6-5	NA	TGTGCCAGCAGCAACAGGGATTACGAGCAGTACTTC	CASSNRDYEQYF
TRBJ1-2	TRBD1	TRBV10-3	NA	TGTGCCATCACGGTTGGGACAGGGGGGTCTAGCTATGGCTACACCTTC	CAITVGTGGSSYGYTF
TRBJ1-2	NA	TRBV28	once	TGTGCCAGCATCCCCCTCGCAGGATCCGGCTACACCTTC	CASIPLAGSGYTF
TRBJ2-3	NA	TRBV28	NA	TGTGCCAGCCTTAATGGGGCGGGGAGTAGAGAGTGGACAGATACGCAGTATTTT	CASLNGAGSREWTDTQYF
TRBJ1-3	NA	TRBV2	NA	TGTGCCAGCAGTGGGGGAGGCTTAGGAGGTGAGGGAAACACCATATATTTT	CASSGGGLGGEGNTIYF
TRBJ1-1	NA	TRBV19	few	TGTGCCAGTAGTATGTTGAGTTCAGGGGCTTACACTGAAGCTTTCTTT	CASSMLSSGAYTEAFF
TRBJ2-7	NA	TRBV19	NA	TGTGCCAGTAGTCCCGTGGGGCAGGGCCCCTACGAGCAGTACTTC	CASSPVGQGPYEQYF
TRBJ1-2	NA	TRBV19	NA	TGTGCCAGTAAGGGGAGGGGTAACGGCTACACCTTC	CASKGRGNGYTF
TRBJ1-1	NA	TRBV6-5	once	TGTGCCAGCAGTTACTCGGCCCGATTAAACACTGAAGCTTTCTTT	CASSYSARLNTEAFF
TRBJ2-7	TRBD2	TRBV4-1	once	TGCGCCAGCAGCCAAGTTCGTACCTCCGGGACTAGCGGACCCTCCTACGAGCAGTACTTC	CASSQVRTSGTSGPSYEQYF
TRBJ2-4	TRBD1	TRBV7-8	NA	TGTGCCAGCAGCTTGGAACAGGGGGCGCAAGCCAAAAACATTCAGTACTTC	CASSLEQGAQAKNIQYF
TRBJ2-1	TRBD1	TRBV2	NA	TGTGCCAGCAGTGAGGGACAGGGCTACAATGAGCAGTTCTTC	CASSEGQGYNEQFF
TRBJ1-2	NA	TRBV28	once	TGTGCCAGCAGTTTAGTCCAGGGAGGTTATGGCTACACCTTC	CASSLVQGGYGYTF
TRBJ2-1	NA	TRBV19	NA	TGTGCCAGTAGTATAGTCCGCGGTGAGCAGTTCTTC	CASSIVRGEQFF
TRBJ1-4	NA	TRBV19	few	TGTGCCAGTAGTACCACTTTCGGGGGGAACCGCGAAAAACTGTTTTTT	CASSTTFGGNREKLFF
TRBJ2-7	TRBD2	TRBV28	NA	TGTGCCAGCGGAAAACAGGGACTAGAGGGTTACGAGCAGTACTTC	CASGKQGLEGYEQYF
TRBJ1-1	TRBD1	TRBV19	NA	TGTGCCAGTAGTAGGGACAGGGGTGAAGCTTTCTTT	CASSRDRGEAFF
TRBJ2-5	TRBD2	TRBV28	NA	TGTGCCAGCAGTTTCGCGGGTAGCGGGAGATCAGAGACCCAGTACTTC	CASSFAGSGRSETQYF
TRBJ1-3	NA	TRBV6-1	once	TGTGCCAGCAGTGAACAGGGAAACACCATATATTTT	CASSEQGNTIYF
TRBJ2-7	TRBD2	TRBV5-1	NA	TGCGCCAGCAGCTTGGCGGTCGGGAGGGAAGAGCAGTACTTC	CASSLAVGREEQYF
TRBJ1-2	NA	TRBV21-1	NA	TGTGCCAGCAGCAAAGACGCGACAGGGGTTGGCTACACCTTC	CASSKDATGVGYTF
TRBJ1-2	TRBD1	TRBV7-6	NA	TGTGCCAGCAGCTTAGGAGACTCCGGGACAGCCTATGGCTACACCTTC	CASSLGDSGTAYGYTF
TRBJ2-7	NA	TRBV6-5	NA	TGTGCCAGCAGTTACTTCACCGGCTACGAGCAGTACTTC	CASSYFTGYEQYF
TRBJ1-5	TRBD1	TRBV6-1	NA	TGTGCCAGCAGTGTTAAAAACAGGGGACGCAATCAGCCCCAGCATTTT	CASSVKNRGRNQPQHF
TRBJ1-2	NA	TRBV6-5	once	TGTGCCAGCAGTTACCCCGCCCCGAATAGCAGCGATGGCTACACCTTC	CASSYPAPNSSDGYTF
TRBJ2-3	NA	TRBV11-2	few	TGTGCCAGCAGCCTTAGCGATGCGGGTGTACGATATTTT	CASSLSDAGVRYF
TRBJ2-1	NA	TRBV7-3	NA	TGTGCCAGCAGCTCAGGCCGGAGTAGCGGAAGAAACAATGAGCAGTTCTTC	CASSSGRSSGRNNEQFF
TRBJ1-1	NA	TRBV6-4	NA	TGTGCCAGCAGGCAGGCCGGTGAAACTGAAGCTTTCTTT	CASRQAGETEAFF
TRBJ2-1	TRBD1	TRBV6-5	once	TGTGCCAGCAGTCTCCCGGGACAGGGGACTGAGCAGTTCTTC	CASSLPGQGTEQFF
TRBJ2-7	NA	TRBV29-1	NA	TGCAGCGTTGAAGAGGGGCAGGGGTTCCTTTTC	CSVEEGQGFLF
TRBJ1-1	NA	TRBV27	NA	TGTGCCAGCAGTCCGGGGGGGGCCATGAACACTGAAGCTTTCTTT	CASSPGGAMNTEAFF
TRBJ1-1	NA	TRBV6-2/TRBV6-3	NA	TGTGCCAGCAGTTACGACGCAGGGCGGCCTTTCTTT	CASSYDAGRPFF
TRBJ2-1	TRBD2	TRBV4-1	NA	TGCGCCAGCAGCCAAGGGGCTAGCGGGGGCCCGAGCTCCTACAATGAGCAGTTCTTC	CASSQGASGGPSSYNEQFF
TRBJ1-4	NA	TRBV7-6	NA	TGTGCCAGCAGCTCCATTCGGGGTGAGAATGAAAAACTGTTTTTT	CASSSIRGENEKLFF
TRBJ2-3	TRBD2	TRBV30	NA	TGTGCCTGGGGCAGGGGTAGCGGGGGGTCAGATACGCAGTATTTT	CAWGRGSGGSDTQYF
TRBJ1-5	TRBD1	TRBV15	NA	TGTGCCACCAGCGCAAGGACAGGGCCCGGCCAGCCCCAGCATTTT	CATSARTGPGQPQHF
TRBJ2-1	TRBD2	TRBV5-4	once	TGTGCCAGCAGCGGGACGGCTAGCGGGTACAATGAGCAGTTCTTC	CASSGTASGYNEQFF
TRBJ2-7	NA	TRBV3-1/TRBV3-2	NA	TGTGCCAGCAGCCAAGAAATGACAGGATCCTACGAGCAGTACTTC	CASSQEMTGSYEQYF
TRBJ2-3	TRBD2	TRBV7-3	NA	TGTGCCAGCAGCCTAGGACTAGCGGGCTCGGGGACGCAGTATTTT	CASSLGLAGSGTQYF
TRBJ1-2	NA	TRBV28	NA	TGTGCCGCCACGACAGATATCTATGGCTACACCTTC	CAATTDIYGYTF
TRBJ2-5	NA	TRBV11-2	NA	TGTGCCAGCAGGGATCCGGGACAAATACAAGAGACCCAGTACTTC	CASRDPGQIQETQYF
TRBJ1-6	NA	TRBV23-1	once	TGCGCCAGCAGTCGACCATGGAGCTCCTATAATTCACCCCTCCACTTT	CASSRPWSSYNSPLHF
TRBJ2-2	NA	TRBV5-4	once	TGTGCCAGCAGCTCGGGCACTGGGGGCTTCGGGGAGCTGTTTTTT	CASSSGTGGFGELFF
TRBJ1-1	TRBD1	TRBV5-1	NA	TGCGCCAGCAGCTTGGCAGGGCAGGGGGCATGGGGCACTGAAGCTTTCTTT	CASSLAGQGAWGTEAFF